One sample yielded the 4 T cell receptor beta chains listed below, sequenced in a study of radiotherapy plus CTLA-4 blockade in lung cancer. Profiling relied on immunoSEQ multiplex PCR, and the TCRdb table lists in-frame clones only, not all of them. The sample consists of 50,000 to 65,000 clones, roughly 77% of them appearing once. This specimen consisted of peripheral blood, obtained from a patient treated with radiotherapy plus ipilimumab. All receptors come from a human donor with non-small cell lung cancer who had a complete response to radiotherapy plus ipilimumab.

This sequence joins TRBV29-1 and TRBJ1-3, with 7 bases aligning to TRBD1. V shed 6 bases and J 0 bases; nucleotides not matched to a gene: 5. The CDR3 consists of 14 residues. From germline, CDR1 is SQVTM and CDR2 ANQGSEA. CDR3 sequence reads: CSVQGSSSGNTIYF. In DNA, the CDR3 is TGCAGCGTACAGGGGTCGAGCTCTGGAAACACCATATATTTT.

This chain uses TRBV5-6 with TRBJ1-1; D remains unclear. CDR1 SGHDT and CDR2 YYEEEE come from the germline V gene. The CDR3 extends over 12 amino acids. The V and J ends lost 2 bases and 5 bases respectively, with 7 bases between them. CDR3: CASSFRDTEAFF. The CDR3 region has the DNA TGTGCCAGCAGCTTCCGAGATACTGAAGCTTTCTTT.

The CDR3 nucleotides are TGTGCCATCAGTGACCCACCGGGACAGGGTGTTTCAGAGACCCAGTACTTC. Amino acids: CAISDPPGQGVSETQYF. V gene TRBV10-3 combines with J gene TRBJ2-5; TRBD1 matches 9 bases. Trimming removed 3 bases from V and 4 bases from J; junction bases left unmatched: 12. The CDR3 covers 17 residues. Germline V CDR1 and CDR2: ENHRY, SYGVKD.

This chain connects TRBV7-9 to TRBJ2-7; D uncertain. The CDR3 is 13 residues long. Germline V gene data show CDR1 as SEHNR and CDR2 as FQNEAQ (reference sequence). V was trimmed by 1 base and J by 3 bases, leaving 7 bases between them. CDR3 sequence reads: CASSLGAIYEQYV. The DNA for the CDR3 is TGTGCCAGCAGCTTAGGGGCGATCTACGAGCAGTACGTC.